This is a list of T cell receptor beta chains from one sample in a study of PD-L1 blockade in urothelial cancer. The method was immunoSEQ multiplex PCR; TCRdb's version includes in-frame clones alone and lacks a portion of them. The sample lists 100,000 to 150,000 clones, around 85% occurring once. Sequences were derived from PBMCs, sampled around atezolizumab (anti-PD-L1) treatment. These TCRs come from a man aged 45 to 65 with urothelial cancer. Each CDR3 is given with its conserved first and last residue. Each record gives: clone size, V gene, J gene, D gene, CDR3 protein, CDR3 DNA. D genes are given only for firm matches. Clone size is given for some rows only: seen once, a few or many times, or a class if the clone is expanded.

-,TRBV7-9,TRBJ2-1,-,CASSLGGLLSSYNEQFF,TGTGCCAGCAGCTTAGGAGGACTTTTAAGCTCCTACAATGAGCAGTTCTTC
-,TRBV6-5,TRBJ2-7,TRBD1,CASSATGTVDHEQYF,TGTGCCAGCAGTGCAACCGGGACAGTAGACCACGAGCAGTACTTC
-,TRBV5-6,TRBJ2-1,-,CASSLAGGSSYNEQFF,TGTGCCAGCAGCTTGGCCGGCGGAAGCTCCTACAATGAGCAGTTCTTC
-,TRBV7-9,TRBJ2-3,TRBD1,CASFETGRDTQYF,TGTGCCAGCTTCGAGACAGGGCGCGATACGCAGTATTTT
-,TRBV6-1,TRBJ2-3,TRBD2,CASSEATSGNLHTQYF,TGTGCCAGCAGTGAAGCGACTAGCGGGAACCTCCACACGCAGTATTTT
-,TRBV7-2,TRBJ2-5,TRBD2,CASSFFGGRTETQYF,TGTGCCAGCAGCTTTTTTGGCGGGAGAACGGAGACCCAGTACTTC
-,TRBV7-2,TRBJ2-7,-,CASSLYRDYEQYF,TGTGCCAGCAGCCTTTATCGGGACTACGAGCAGTACTTC
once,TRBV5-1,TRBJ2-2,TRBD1,CASSPPPGQGRNTGELFF,TGCGCCAGCAGCCCGCCCCCCGGACAGGGCCGGAACACCGGGGAGCTGTTTTTT
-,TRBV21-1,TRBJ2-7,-,CASSKGEGSSYEQYF,TGTGCCAGCAGCAAAGGAGAGGGTAGCTCCTACGAGCAGTACTTC
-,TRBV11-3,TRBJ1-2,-,CASSTRGWGAGYGYTF,TGTGCCAGCAGCACCCGGGGGTGGGGCGCGGGCTATGGCTACACCTTC
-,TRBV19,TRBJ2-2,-,CASSIVYGGELFF,TGTGCCAGTAGTATCGTATACGGCGGGGAGCTGTTTTTT
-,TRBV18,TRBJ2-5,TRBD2,CASSPGTSKETQYF,TGTGCCAGCTCACCCGGGACTAGCAAAGAGACCCAGTACTTC
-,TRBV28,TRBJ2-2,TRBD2,CASSFGSGRAWVGELFF,TGTGCCAGCAGTTTCGGTAGCGGGAGGGCCTGGGTCGGGGAGCTGTTTTTT
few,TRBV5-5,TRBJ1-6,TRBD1,CASSWTGESPLHF,TGTGCCAGCAGCTGGACAGGGGAATCACCCCTCCACTTT
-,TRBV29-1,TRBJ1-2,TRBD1,CSVQGIEGYTF,TGCAGCGTACAGGGGATCGAGGGCTACACCTTC
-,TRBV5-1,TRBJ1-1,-,CASSLRWAGWTEAFF,TGCGCCAGCAGCTTGAGGTGGGCAGGGTGGACTGAAGCTTTCTTT
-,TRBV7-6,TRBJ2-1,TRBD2,CASSRAGGGSYNEQFF,TGTGCCAGCAGCCGAGCGGGAGGCGGGTCCTACAATGAGCAGTTCTTC
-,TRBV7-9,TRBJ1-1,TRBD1,CASSLAGTGSENTEAFF,TGTGCCAGCAGCTTAGCGGGGACAGGGTCTGAAAACACTGAAGCTTTCTTT
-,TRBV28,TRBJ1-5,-,CASTSTWQDQPQHF,TGTGCCAGCACCTCAACTTGGCAGGATCAGCCCCAGCATTTT
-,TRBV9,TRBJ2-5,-,CASSVRAGETQYF,TGTGCCAGCAGCGTCAGGGCAGGAGAGACCCAGTACTTC
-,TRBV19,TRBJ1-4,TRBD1,CASTNRGTNEKLFF,TGTGCCAGTACCAACAGGGGAACTAATGAAAAACTGTTTTTT
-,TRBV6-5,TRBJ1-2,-,CASSWGPESGYTF,TGTGCCAGCAGTTGGGGGCCCGAGTCTGGCTACACCTTC